This TCR beta chain was profiled in a study of blood T cell repertoires in COVID-19. Overall study: COVID-19 samples, acute and convalescent, were from the United States, Italy and Spain.

Assay: immunoSEQ multiplex PCR; the TCRdb copy retains only in-frame clones and omits some. Of about 110,000 clones in the sample, roughly 84% were seen once. V dropped 0 bases and J dropped 5 bases, with 17 bases sitting between them. This CDR3 is built from 17 residues. Per germline, CDR1 MGHRA and CDR2 YSYEKL. This chain connects TRBV4-1 to TRBJ1-5, with D perhaps TRBD1 (5 bases). Sequencing used peripheral blood. The TCR was taken from a woman aged 45 to 65 with acute or convalescent COVID-19. The CDR3 DNA is TGCGCCAGCAGCCAAGATCCCCCGGCAGGGCCCGATCAGCCCCAGCATTTT. Translation: CASSQDPPAGPDQPQHF.